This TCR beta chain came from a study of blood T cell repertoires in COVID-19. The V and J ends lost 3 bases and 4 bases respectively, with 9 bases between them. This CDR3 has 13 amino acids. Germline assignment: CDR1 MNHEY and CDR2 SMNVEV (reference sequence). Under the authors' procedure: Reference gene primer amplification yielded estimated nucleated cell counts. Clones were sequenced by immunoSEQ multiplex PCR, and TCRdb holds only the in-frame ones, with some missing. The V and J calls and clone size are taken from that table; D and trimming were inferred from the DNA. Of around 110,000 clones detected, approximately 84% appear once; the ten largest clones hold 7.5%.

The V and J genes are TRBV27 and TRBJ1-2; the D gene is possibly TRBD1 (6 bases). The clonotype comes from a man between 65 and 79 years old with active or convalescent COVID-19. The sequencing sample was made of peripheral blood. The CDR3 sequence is CASSFSDSYGYTF. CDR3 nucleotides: TGTGCCAGCAGTTTCTCGGACAGCTATGGCTACACCTTC.